The 3 T cell receptor beta chains in this list originate from one sample, sequenced in a study of T-cell memory formation after mild COVID-19 (dated by TCRdb to the early 2020s). The library was obtained by 5' RACE. Sequencing was carried out with an Illumina NovaSeq 6000. TCRdb reworked the public reads: Q25 trimming with fastp, MiXCR clone assembly, productive beta chains retained. Here each entry gathers all rows of one CDR3 protein and keeps the most common genes and DNA. Counted in this sample were hundreds of thousands of distinct CDR3 sequences; about a sixth of them appeared once. The ten largest clones take up roughly 22% of the sample. Sequenced input: PBMCs or a T cell subset sorted from them (not recorded which). These receptors originate from a man aged 18 to 29 who had mild COVID-19 (a few samples of this study predate the infection). The sample titles of this study are shuffled in the database, so cell type and time point are left out; the donor was told from shared clones.

This chain links TRBV7-6 with TRBJ2-5; D is perhaps TRBD2 (6 bases). The germline CDR1 and CDR2 sequences are SGHVS and FNYEAQ. V gave up 4 bases and J gave up 2 bases, with 20 bases separating them. This CDR3 spans 17 amino acids. The CDR3 loop reads CASSSTRAEGAQETQYF. The CDR3 DNA follows: TGTGCCAGCAGCTCCACCCGTGCGGAGGGTGCGCAAGAGACCCAGTACTTC.

This clonotype was found many times. V gene TRBV6-5 combines with J gene TRBJ1-1; D is uncertain. Germline V lookup: CDR1 MNHEY, CDR2 SVGAGI. Trimming stripped 0 bases from V and 0 bases from J, with 8 bases between. The CDR3 consists of 15 residues. CDR3 DNA: TGTGCCAGCAGTTACTCACGAGCACTGAACACTGAAGCTTTCTTT. Translating it yields CASSYSRALNTEAFF.

In its sample, this clonotype was seen a few times. The CDR3 DNA reads TGTGCCTCCAAGGACTCCTACAATGAGCAGTTCTTC. Amino acids: CASKDSYNEQFF. V gene TRBV10-3 combines with J gene TRBJ2-1, with D unclear. The V gene's germline CDR1 is ENHRY and CDR2 SYGVKD. CDR3 length: 12 amino acids. V was cut by 11 bases and J by 0 bases, with 8 bases left in between.